This T cell receptor (beta chain) was recovered during a study of T cells after yellow fever vaccination. CDR3 size: 14 residues. TCRdb recomputed calls from the 5' RACE reads with MiXCR, one row per CDR3 protein. The sample yields 20,000 to 25,000 distinct CDR3 sequences, 3.4% seen once. This clonotype occurred many times. Sequencing was performed on PBMCs, either bulk or a sorted T-cell subset (CD4+, CD8+, memory, or dextramer-sorted; not recorded which), taken around 45 days after the first yellow fever vaccination. The J gene is TRBJ1-4, the V gene TRBV21-1. TRBV21-1 is marked as a pseudogene. This receptor was identified in a man between 18 and 29 years old who received the YFV17D yellow fever vaccine. DNA of the CDR3: TGTGCCAGCAGCAATCTCACAACTAATGAAAAACTGTTTTTT. This translates into CASSNLTTNEKLFF.